The 9 T cell receptor beta chains given below trace back to one sample, sequenced in a study of blood T cell repertoires in COVID-19. The table came from immunoSEQ multiplex PCR; TCRdb's copy has only in-frame clones and leaves some out. The sample has approximately 250,000 clones; around 81% are singletons. Sequencing input: peripheral blood. These receptors were taken from an older woman with active or convalescent COVID-19.

The chain combines TRBV18 with TRBJ1-2; TRBD1 agrees at 8 bases. The CDR3 runs 13 residues. Germline CDR1 reads KGHSH; CDR2 reads LQKENI. V lost 3 bases and J lost 8; bases outside the gene matches: 5. The CDR3 reads CASSPLDRVGYTF. The CDR3 DNA reads as TGTGCCAGCTCACCTCTGGACAGGGTCGGCTACACCTTC. Complete variable domain (other parts from reference TRBV18 and TRBJ1-2): NAGVMQNPRHLVRRRGQEARLRCSPMKGHSHVYWYRQLPEEGLKFMVYLQKENIIDESGMPKERFSAEFPKEGPSILRIQQVVRGDSAAYFCASSPLDRVGYTFGSGTRLTVV.

The chain employs TRBV10-3 and TRBJ2-1; TRBD1 aligns across 10 bases. The V and J ends lost 11 bases and 7 bases, in that order; junction bases with no gene match: 8. CDR1 ENHRY and CDR2 SYGVKD come from the germline V gene. The CDR3 contains 13 residues. The CDR3 protein is CAYKKGQGNEQFF. DNA for the CDR3: TGTGCCTACAAAAAGGGACAGGGGAATGAGCAGTTCTTC.

Only one count was recorded for this clone. Written as DNA, the CDR3 is TGTGCCAGCAGGGACGCAGATTCGGGAACCGATTCACCCCTCCACTTT. Amino acids: CASRDADSGTDSPLHF. The chain recombines TRBV27 with TRBJ1-6, with D unresolved. This CDR3 spans 16 amino acids. Trimming cost V 6 bases and J 8 bases, with 20 bases left between them. The V gene's germline CDR1 is MNHEY and CDR2 SMNVEV (reference sequence).

This clone was detected only a few times. The chain links TRBV3-1 (or the pseudogene TRBV3-2) to TRBJ2-3; 10 bases fit TRBD2. CDR1 and CDR2 (germline): LGHDT, YNNKEL (reference sequence). V dropped 1 base and J dropped 1; count of bases not matched to a gene: 2. The CDR3 is 16 amino acids. The CDR3 spells CASSQGTSGRTDTQYF. In nucleotides, the CDR3 is TGTGCCAGCAGCCAAGGGACTAGCGGACGCACAGATACGCAGTATTTT.

The chain joins TRBV5-1 to TRBJ1-2; TRBD1 matches 7 bases. Germline loops: CDR1 SGHRS, CDR2 YFSETQ. This CDR3 region has 16 residues. The ends lost 4 bases at V and 3 bases at J; junction bases unmatched: 12. The CDR3 spells CASSNLRTGGYYGYTF. The CDR3 DNA reads TGCGCCAGCAGCAACCTGAGGACAGGAGGGTACTATGGCTACACCTTC.

In this sample, this clone turned up a few times. The chain uses TRBV11-3 and TRBJ2-3; tentatively, D is TRBD1 (5 bases). The V end lost 5 bases, the J end lost 9 bases, and 27 bases lay between the germline ends. Looked up from germline, CDR1 is SGHNT and CDR2 is YENEEA. This CDR3 comprises 17 residues. The CDR3 sequence is CASSPRWGISTPGTQYF. The CDR3 nucleotides are TGTGCCAGCAGCCCGCGGTGGGGCATCTCAACCCCCGGAACGCAGTATTTT.

This clone occurred a few times. The rearrangement joins TRBV29-1 to TRBJ2-5, with 7 bases matching TRBD1. There are 15 residues in the CDR3. The germline V gene encodes CDR1 SQVTM and CDR2 ANQGSEA. With V trimmed by 6 bases and J by 2 bases, 12 bases remained unmatched. CDR3 in DNA: TGCAGCGTGGGAACCCGGGGACAGAAACAAGAGACCCAGTACTTC. Translated: CSVGTRGQKQETQYF.

The CDR3 sequence is CASRTSGSTDTQYF. The CDR3 bases are TGTGCCAGCAGGACTAGCGGGAGCACAGATACGCAGTATTTT. V usage is TRBV6-5 and J usage is TRBJ2-3, with 10 bases identical to TRBD2. Trimming at V came to 6 bases and at J to 0 bases, leaving 0 bases not matched to a gene. There are 14 residues in the CDR3. CDR1 is MNHEY and CDR2 is SVGAGI in the germline V gene.

The chain recombines TRBV21-1 with TRBJ2-3; the table's D gene call, TRBD1, was not cross checked with the DNA. TRBV21-1 is tagged as a pseudogene. This CDR3 comprises 17 residues. Written as DNA, the CDR3 is TGTGCCAGCAGCCGCGGGGACAGGGTTCCGAAGACAGATACGCAGTATTTT. It yields the protein CASSRGDRVPKTDTQYF.